This TCR beta chain was identified in a study of blood T cell repertoires in COVID-19 (dated by TCRdb to the early 2020s). Turning to the overall study: Collaborator samples came from the United States, Italy and Spain and covered acute and convalescent phases of COVID-19. The prospective study material was composed of cDNA or gDNA derived from T cells, B-cell-depleted T cells, or PBMCs. Deeply sampled blood TCRbeta repertoires from subjects exposed to, actively infected with, or recovered from COVID-19 were included in the dataset. The repertoires were made available in a free public database intended to serve as a resource for research on the immune response to SARS-CoV-2. Samples came from the ongoing ImmuneRACE study (first 160 participants) plus 1,254 subjects from 6 global collaborators. Sample metadata almost always included a de-identified subject ID, COVID-19 status, age in years and sex. Where available, HLA class I and class II types were obtained from metadata supplied by the sample provider rather than from assay-based typing.

A remark on this clone: Its target antigen remains unknown. No clone much larger than this one lies a single base away; base qualities are absent.

Overall results and qualifications from the work: How much clinical and demographic metadata was included differed by source and by participant, and the metadata was provided uncurated.

Participants in the prospective study were enrolled through a virtual design, were aged 18 to 89 years, and lived in some 24 United States geographic areas. In the prospective study, cohorts were assigned on the basis of participant-reported clinical history obtained from a screening survey and a study questionnaire. Exposed participants had been in contact, within 2 weeks of entering the study, with a person who had a PCR-confirmed or clinician-diagnosed case of COVID-19. Mobile phlebotomists in the prospective study collected whole blood, serum and a nasopharyngeal or oropharyngeal swab from every participant. Over a roughly 2-month period, participants in the prospective study had the option of providing additional blood draws and questionnaires. Before DNA extraction, prospective study blood samples were shipped either frozen or at room temperature. TCRbeta CDR3 regions were amplified from genomic DNA using the immunoSEQ Assay, a bias-controlled multiplex PCR. On the study's bioinformatics: Within the assay, amplification of reference gene primers was used to estimate how many nucleated cells each sample contained. Sequence reads were collapsed and filtered to measure the absolute abundance of every unique TCRbeta CDR3 rearrangement. For each sample, productive Simpson clonality was calculated as the square root of Simpson's diversity index over productive rearrangements. TCRdb carries this immuneACCESS record with in-frame sequences only. Its versions omit some clonotypes, under half of them owing to an unresolved V gene in the studies checked, with the rest unexplained. Clone size and the V and J calls come from that table; the DNA yielded D and trimming. For this sample the table gives 350,000 to 450,000 clones, of which more than 85% were detected only once. About 0.9% of the sample comes from the top ten.

The receptor was derived from a woman aged 40 to 50 who had been exposed to COVID-19. Sequencing used PBMCs or T cells enriched from blood (not recorded which).

The base sequence is TGTGCCAGTAGTATAGATCCTAGCCCTAACTATGGCTACACCTTC. This is translated as CASSIDPSPNYGYTF. The chain is made from TRBV19 and TRBJ1-2, with the D gene too uncertain to name. The CDR3 covers 15 residues, taking in both the cysteine and the phenylalanine. Just CDR3 DNA is preserved here, 45 bases in frame from base 1. CDR1 and CDR2 (LNHDA, SQIVND) derive from the germline V gene (reference sequence). V is shortened by 0 bases, J by 0 bases, and the region joining them spans 8 bases.